These 24 T cell receptor beta chains were all obtained from the same sample, sequenced in a study of blood T cell repertoires in COVID-19. The method was immunoSEQ multiplex PCR; TCRdb's version includes in-frame clones alone and lacks a portion of them. This table has approximately 69,000 clones, 60% to 80% appearing once. The sample comprised peripheral blood. The receptors were gathered from a man in his sixties with acute or convalescent COVID-19.

Only a few counts were recorded for this clone. This chain connects TRBV30 to TRBJ1-5, with TRBD1 identical over 10 bases. With V trimmed by 4 bases and J by 6 bases, 12 bases remained unmatched. The V gene's germline CDR1 is GTSNPN and CDR2 SVGIG (reference sequence). CDR3 size: 16 residues. The CDR3 DNA reads as TGTGCCTGGACCCCCCCAGACAGGGGGCTGACTCAGCCCCAGCATTTT. It is translated as CAWTPPDRGLTQPQHF.

The chain links TRBV30 to TRBJ1-1; D perhaps matches TRBD1 (5 bases). The germline V gene encodes CDR1 GTSNPN and CDR2 SVGIG (reference sequence). V was trimmed by 4 bases and J by 6 bases, leaving 18 bases between them. The CDR3 has 14 amino acids. This chain's CDR3 is CAWIIGTDYAEAFF. Written as DNA, the CDR3 is TGTGCCTGGATAATAGGGACGGACTATGCTGAAGCTTTCTTT.

The chain couples TRBV5-1 to TRBJ2-5, with a weak D call TRBD2 (6 bases). V lost 0 bases and J lost 5, with 8 bases in between. This CDR3 region has 13 residues. Germline CDR1 reads SGHRS; CDR2 reads YFSETQ. Here the CDR3 DNA reads TGCGCCAGCAGCTTGGCGGGGGACGAGACCCAGTACTTC. Encoded protein: CASSLAGDETQYF.

The J gene is TRBJ1-6, the V gene TRBV7-8; tentative D call: TRBD1 (5 bases). V lost 5 bases, J lost 9 bases, and 14 bases lay in between. The CDR3 runs to 14 residues. Germline V gives CDR1 SGHVS, CDR2 FQNEAQ. CDR3 region: CASSEGAAGSPLHF. The CDR3 DNA follows: TGTGCCAGCAGCGAAGGGGCGGCTGGTTCACCCCTCCACTTT.

This chain links TRBV11-2 with TRBJ1-2, with 8 nucleotides matching TRBD1. V dropped 5 bases and J dropped 7; count of bases not matched to a gene: 6. CDR1 SGHAT and CDR2 FQNNGV come from the germline V gene. This CDR3 contains 13 residues. Here the CDR3 DNA reads TGTGCCAGCAGCATCAATGACAGGGGTGGCTACACCTTC. Translation: CASSINDRGGYTF.

The chain employs TRBV27 and TRBJ2-2; D gene ambiguous. V lost 2 bases and J 0 bases, leaving 7 bases between the germline ends. CDR1 is MNHEY, CDR2 SMNVEV, per germline (reference sequence). The CDR3 has 15 amino acids. CDR3 region: CASSLVVTNTGELFF. The CDR3 bases are TGTGCCAGCAGTTTAGTAGTTACGAACACCGGGGAGCTGTTTTTT.

For the CDR3, the DNA is TGCGCCAGCGGCAACCAGGGGGCGGATGGCTACACCTTC. This sequence encodes CASGNQGADGYTF. This sequence joins TRBV5-1 and TRBJ1-2, with TRBD1 matching over 8 bases. The V gene's germline CDR1 is SGHRS and CDR2 YFSETQ. This CDR3 has 13 residues. V was clipped by 7 bases and J by 6 bases; unmatched bases: 8.

This clone has just a few counts. This chain connects TRBV5-4 to TRBJ2-5; TRBD2 is a possible D gene (6 bases). Trimming removed 2 bases from V and 5 bases from J, with 13 bases in between. The CDR3 has 14 residues. Germline V gene data show CDR1 as SGHNT and CDR2 as YYREEE (reference sequence). As DNA, the CDR3 is TGTGCCAGCAGCTTATGGGGGGTGACGGAGACCCAGTACTTC. It encodes CASSLWGVTETQYF.

The chain carries TRBV4-3 and TRBJ2-6; the D gene is possibly TRBD2 (6 bases). V lost 1 base and J 4 bases, leaving 8 bases between the germline ends. Germline assignment: CDR1 LGHNA and CDR2 YSLEER. CDR3 length: 15 amino acids. CDR3 sequence: CASSQAGVGANVLTF. The DNA of the CDR3 is TGCGCCAGCAGCCAAGCGGGGGTAGGGGCCAACGTCCTGACTTTC.

This chain uses TRBV5-1 with TRBJ2-7, with 11 bases aligning to TRBD1. With 3 bases clipped from V and 4 bases from J, the junction kept 6 bases outside the gene matches. Germline loops: CDR1 SGHRS, CDR2 YFSETQ. The CDR3 sequence is 15 residues long. In nucleotides, the CDR3 is TGCGCCAGCAGCTCGGGGACAGGGGGGTCGTACGAGCAGTACTTC. It codes for CASSSGTGGSYEQYF.

The gene calls are TRBV4-3 and TRBJ1-5; the match to TRBD1 covers 7 bases. The CDR3 has 14 residues. Losses at the gene ends were 5 bases for V and 4 bases for J; bases not matched to a gene: 5. Germline values: CDR1 LGHNA, CDR2 YSLEER. As DNA, the CDR3 is TGCGCCAGCAGCAAGACAGGGAAAAATCAGCCCCAGCATTTT. It is translated as CASSKTGKNQPQHF.

The V and J genes are TRBV3-1 (or the pseudogene TRBV3-2) and TRBJ1-6; 7 bases are shared with TRBD1. This CDR3 has 14 amino acids. Germline-derived CDR1 and CDR2 are LGHDT and YNNKEL (reference sequence). V lost 4 bases and J lost 7; bases outside the gene matches: 4. Here the CDR3 reads CASSRGTANSPLHF. The CDR3 DNA reads as TGTGCCAGCAGCCGCGGGACAGCCAATTCACCCCTCCACTTT.

The V gene is TRBV4-3, the J gene TRBJ1-4, with D possibly being TRBD1 (6 bases). CDR3 length: 15 residues. V lost 3 bases and J 4 bases, leaving 12 bases between the germline ends. In germline, CDR1 is LGHNA, CDR2 YSLEER. The CDR3 protein is CASSHKGQSNEKLFF. In DNA, the CDR3 is TGCGCCAGCAGCCATAAAGGACAGAGTAATGAAAAACTGTTTTTT.

The genes are TRBV30 and TRBJ1-5, with D tentatively TRBD1 (6 bases). Germline CDR1 GTSNPN, CDR2 SVGIG (reference sequence). V lost 0 bases and J 7 bases, leaving 10 bases between the germline ends. The CDR3 loop spans 13 amino acids. The CDR3 is CAWSVGGLQPQHF. DNA of the CDR3: TGTGCCTGGAGTGTCGGGGGGCTACAGCCCCAGCATTTT.

The chain combines TRBV7-2 with TRBJ1-1; D not resolved. The germline V and J ends were trimmed by 4 bases and 3 bases, with 15 bases remaining between them. This CDR3 region has 15 residues. Germline assignment: CDR1 SGHTA and CDR2 FQGNSA. The CDR3 bases are TGTGCCAGCAGCTCGCACCCCACCGGGGACACTGAAGCTTTCTTT. As protein: CASSSHPTGDTEAFF.

The rearrangement uses TRBV19 and TRBJ1-4; D perhaps matches TRBD1 (6 bases). CDR1 is LNHDA and CDR2 is SQIVND in the germline V gene (reference sequence). The CDR3 runs 16 residues. V dropped 3 bases and J dropped 2 bases, with 13 bases sitting between them. The CDR3 DNA is TGTGCCAGTAGTATCTACAGGGTCGGCACTAATGAAAAACTGTTTTTT. Amino acid sequence: CASSIYRVGTNEKLFF.

This clone was counted a few times. The V gene is TRBV3-1 (or the pseudogene TRBV3-2), the J gene TRBJ1-2; D is undetermined. This CDR3 is 13 amino acids long. Trimming took off 4 bases at V and 6 bases at J, with 12 bases between the two ends. The V gene's germline CDR1 is LGHDT and CDR2 YNNKEL (reference sequence). CDR3 sequence: CASSLPIGDGYTF. The DNA for the CDR3 is TGTGCCAGCAGCCTGCCAATCGGTGATGGCTACACCTTC.

The rearrangement links TRBV5-6 to TRBJ1-2; the D gene is possibly TRBD1 (5 bases). Germline V gives CDR1 SGHDT, CDR2 YYEEEE. CDR3 length: 15 amino acids. V lost 2 bases and J 5 bases, leaving 16 bases between the germline ends. CDR3 in amino acids: CASSLARGSLYGYTF. The CDR3 region has the DNA TGTGCCAGCAGCTTAGCCCGGGGGAGTTTGTATGGCTACACCTTC. The entire variable domain, with the rest obtained from reference TRBV5-6 and TRBJ1-2, is as follows: DAGVTQSPTHLIKTRGQQVTLRCSPKSGHDTVSWYQQALGQGPQFIFQYYEEEERQRGNFPDRFSGHQFPNYSSELNVNALLLGDSALYLCASSLARGSLYGYTFGSGTRLTVV.

The CDR3 spells CASSSYITVNTEAFF. The CDR3 bases are TGTGCCAGCAGTTCCTATATTACAGTGAACACTGAAGCTTTCTTT. The chain couples TRBV6-5 to TRBJ1-1; D gene ambiguous. From germline, CDR1 is MNHEY and CDR2 SVGAGI. This CDR3 contains 15 residues. The V gene lost 4 bases and the J gene lost 0 bases, with 12 bases spanning the gap.

Regarding this clone: The same CDR3 arises from other DNA sequences in this sample as well. The genes are TRBV4-3 and TRBJ2-3, with 9 bases lining up with TRBD2. Unmatched junction bases numbered 5, after V lost 3 bases and J lost 1 base. This CDR3 region has 16 residues. Germline assignment: CDR1 LGHNA and CDR2 YSLEER. CDR3 protein: CASSQDLAGGTDTQYF. In nucleotides, the CDR3 is TGCGCCAGCAGCCAGGATTTAGCGGGGGGCACAGATACGCAGTATTTT.

The chain couples TRBV20-1 to TRBJ1-2, with D perhaps matching TRBD1 (5 bases). The length of the CDR3 is 11 residues. Germline values: CDR1 DFQATT, CDR2 SNEGSKA (reference sequence). The V gene lost 6 bases and the J gene lost 5 bases, with 10 bases spanning the gap. CDR3 nucleotide sequence: TGCAGTGCAAAGGACAAGTATGGCTACACCTTC. This sequence encodes CSAKDKYGYTF.

This chain joins TRBV14 and TRBJ2-3, with 9 positions matching TRBD1. Trimming took 0 bases from V and 5 from J; bases not matched to a gene: 6. There are 16 residues in the CDR3. Germline CDR1 and CDR2: SGHDN and FVKESK. CDR3 nucleotides: TGTGCCAGCAGCCAAGACTCCGGGACAGGGTTAGATACGCAGTATTTT. The encoded protein is CASSQDSGTGLDTQYF.

This clone appeared many times. The gene calls are TRBV6-4 and TRBJ2-7; the match to TRBD1 covers 7 bases. This CDR3 is 13 amino acids long. The V gene's germline CDR1 is MRHNA and CDR2 SNTAGT. V shed 8 bases and J 3 bases; nucleotides not matched to a gene: 7. The DNA of the CDR3 is TGTGCCAGCGGGCCTGGGACAGTCTACGAGCAGTACTTC. Amino acid sequence: CASGPGTVYEQYF.

The chain carries TRBV7-2 and TRBJ1-5; 9 bases are a match to TRBD1. Looked up from germline, CDR1 is SGHTA and CDR2 is FQGNSA. The CDR3 length is 16 residues. J gave up 3 bases and V 5 bases, and 8 bases lay outside the gene matches. CDR3 sequence: CASSAHRDRDNQPQHF. In DNA, the CDR3 is TGTGCCAGCAGCGCCCACCGGGACAGGGACAATCAGCCCCAGCATTTT.